These 32 T cell receptor beta chains originate from one sample sequenced in a study of response to subunit inactivated influenza vaccine. TCRdb analysed the RT-PCR reads with MiXCR anew, one entry per CDR3 protein. Of roughly 700,000 distinct CDR3 sequences in the sample, 15% to 19% were seen once. The material sequenced was PBMCs from blood, taken about 11 days after vaccination. Receptors were obtained from a man over 45 who received an inactivated influenza vaccine.

This clonotype was seen more than once but under ten times. The chain uses TRBV7-2 and TRBJ2-3; no clear D gene. The CDR3 is made up of 13 amino acids. Trimming left V 5 bases short and J 7 bases short, with 13 bases between. The germline V gene has CDR1 SGHTA and CDR2 FQGNSA. CDR3 loop: CASSPPIINTQYF. CDR3 bases: TGTGCCAGCAGCCCCCCGATTATAAATACGCAGTATTTT.

The chain employs TRBV2 and TRBJ2-7, with 7 bases aligning to TRBD2. The CDR3 is made up of 13 amino acids. Unmatched junction bases numbered 6, after V lost 6 bases and J lost 4 bases. Germline values: CDR1 SNHLY, CDR2 FYNNEI. This CDR3 is CASRWGGRYEQYF. The CDR3 nucleotides are TGTGCCAGCAGGTGGGGGGGTAGGTACGAGCAGTACTTC.

About this clonotype itself: Since a much larger clone is just one base distant, this may be a read error. CDR3 sequence reads: CANSPEGGTTGSPLHF. DNA for the CDR3: TGTGCCAACAGCCCCGAGGGAGGGACCACGGGTTCACCCCTCCACTTT. The J gene is TRBJ1-6, the V gene TRBV7-8; a possible D gene is TRBD1 (5 bases). CDR1 and CDR2 from the germline V gene are SGHVS and FQNEAQ. This CDR3 is built from 16 residues.

This clonotype showed up just a few times. The gene calls are TRBV4-3 and TRBJ2-5, with no clear D. Trimming took off 0 bases at V and 0 bases at J, with 8 bases between the two ends. The length of the CDR3 is 15 residues. Germline CDR1 LGHNA, CDR2 YSLEER. The CDR3 spells CASSQDSSNQETQYF. CDR3 nucleotide sequence: TGCGCCAGCAGCCAAGATAGTAGTAACCAAGAGACCCAGTACTTC.

This clonotype was seen many times. This chain connects TRBV7-9 to TRBJ2-7; 7 bases map to TRBD1. The V segment lost 1 base and the J segment 6 bases; nucleotides outside the gene matches: 9. The CDR3 consists of 15 residues. Germline loops: CDR1 SEHNR, CDR2 FQNEAQ (reference sequence). For the CDR3, the DNA is TGTGCCAGCAGCTTAGGTCAGGGGGTGAACATCGAGCAGTACTTC. It translates to CASSLGQGVNIEQYF. The variable domain in full, completed from reference TRBV7-9 and TRBJ2-7, reads DTGVSQNPRHKITKRGQNVTFRCDPISEHNRLYWYRQTLGQGPEFLTYFQNEAQLEKSRLLSDRFSAERPKGSFSTLEIQRTEQGDSAMYLCASSLGQGVNIEQYFGPGTRLTVT.

In DNA, the CDR3 is TGCGCCAGCAGCCAAGTAGACAGGCCTGGAAACACCATATATTTT. This sequence encodes CASSQVDRPGNTIYF. J is TRBJ1-3 and V is TRBV4-1; D might be TRBD1 (6 bases). Trimming pared 1 base from V and 2 bases from J, leaving 9 bases between. The germline V gene encodes CDR1 MGHRA and CDR2 YSYEKL. CDR3 length: 15 amino acids.

The chain carries TRBV7-2 and TRBJ2-5, with D tentatively TRBD1 (6 bases). V was pared by 4 bases and J by 4 bases, with 13 bases between. The CDR3 runs to 14 residues. CDR1 and CDR2 (germline): SGHTA, FQGNSA. The CDR3 region has the DNA TGTGCCAGCAGCTACCGAGGGGGTGCAGAGACCCAGTACTTC. It specifies CASSYRGGAETQYF.

This clonotype is a singleton in its sample. CDR3 amino acids: CASSYGGTAGANVLTF. CDR3 DNA: TGTGCCAGCAGTTACGGGGGAACTGCCGGGGCCAACGTCCTGACTTTC. The chain combines TRBV6-2 or TRBV6-3 with TRBJ2-6, with D perhaps given as TRBD1 or TRBD2 (5 bases each). In germline, CDR1 is MNHEY, CDR2 SVGEGT. The CDR3 has 16 amino acids. Trimming shortened V by 2 bases and J by 4 bases, and 12 bases separated the two germline ends.

This clonotype was recorded many times. The chain combines TRBV7-2 with TRBJ2-1; D is ambiguous. This CDR3 has 19 residues. Germline V gene lookup returns CDR1 SGHTA and CDR2 FQGNSA. Trimming took off 0 bases at V and 0 bases at J, with 18 bases between the two ends. CDR3 in DNA: TGTGCCAGCAGCTTAGCGCGGCCAGATTCCTTAAGCTCCTACAATGAGCAGTTCTTC. Translated: CASSLARPDSLSSYNEQFF.

The rearrangement joins TRBV27 to TRBJ2-1; 10 nucleotides align to TRBD2. Looked up from germline, CDR1 is MNHEY and CDR2 is SMNVEV (reference sequence). The CDR3 is 16 amino acids. V lost 2 bases to trimming and J lost 8 bases; unmatched junction nucleotides: 9. CDR3 DNA: TGTGCCAGCAGTTTAAGGGTACTAGCGGGGACGGATGAGCAGTTCTTC. Encoded protein: CASSLRVLAGTDEQFF.

In this sample, this clonotype turned up a few times. This chain links TRBV5-1 with TRBJ1-6, with D possibly being TRBD1 (5 bases). Deletions cut 0 bases from V and 10 bases from J, with 11 bases between. CDR1 and CDR2 from the germline V gene are SGHRS and YFSETQ. The length of the CDR3 is 14 residues. The CDR3 coding sequence is TGCGCCAGCAGCTTGGGGGAGTGGGGCTCACCCCTCCACTTT. Translated: CASSLGEWGSPLHF.

This clonotype has just a few counts. The rearrangement uses TRBV9 and TRBJ2-2; 11 bases agree with TRBD2. Looked up from germline, CDR1 is SGDLS and CDR2 is YYNGEE. J lost 0 bases, V lost 3 bases, and 4 bases had no gene match. The CDR3 runs to 17 residues. CDR3: CASSAGGLAANTGELFF. For the CDR3, the DNA is TGTGCCAGCAGCGCCGGGGGACTAGCGGCGAACACCGGGGAGCTGTTTTTT.

V gene TRBV7-6 combines with J gene TRBJ2-1, with TRBD1 as a possible D gene (6 bases). V shed 5 bases and J shed 3 bases, with 20 bases lying between them. This CDR3 contains 17 residues. Germline CDR1 reads SGHVS; CDR2 reads FNYEAQ. In nucleotides, the CDR3 is TGTGCCAGCAGCCAACCACTACAGGGAAGATACTACAATGAGCAGTTCTTC. Its protein product is CASSQPLQGRYYNEQFF.

The genes are TRBV29-1 and TRBJ1-1; tentative D call: TRBD1 (6 bases). V shed 7 bases and J shed 4 bases, with 16 bases lying between them. Germline V gives CDR1 SQVTM, CDR2 ANQGSEA. The CDR3 length is 13 residues. CDR3 coding DNA: TGCAGCGCTTACAGGGCGAGGGGCACTGAAGCTTTCTTT. Translated, it gives CSAYRARGTEAFF.

This clonotype was seen a handful of times. This chain uses TRBV12-3 or TRBV12-4 with TRBJ2-5; no firm D call. Between the trimmed V and J ends, which lost 7 bases and 1 base, there was a span of 10 bases. CDR3 length: 13 amino acids. The CDR3 region is CASTQAFQETQYF. The CDR3 DNA sequence: TGTGCCAGCACCCAGGCCTTCCAAGAGACCCAGTACTTC.

In its sample, this clonotype was seen a few times. This chain uses TRBV4-3 with TRBJ2-7; D remains ambiguous. Trimming removed 0 bases at V and 2 bases at J, with 5 bases between. The germline CDR1 and CDR2 sequences are LGHNA and YSLEER. CDR3 length: 13 amino acids. CDR3 amino acids: CASSQDYAYEQYF. The DNA for the CDR3 is TGCGCCAGCAGCCAAGATTACGCCTACGAGCAGTACTTC.

This clonotype was counted only a few times. The V and J genes are TRBV7-2 and TRBJ2-1, with D unresolved. Trimming stripped 5 bases from V and 8 bases from J, with 10 bases between. CDR1 SGHTA and CDR2 FQGNSA come from the germline V gene. This CDR3 region has 12 residues. In DNA form, the CDR3 reads TGTGCCAGCAGCCCGCTTGGGCATGAGCAGTTCTTC. Translated, it gives CASSPLGHEQFF.

The rearrangement uses TRBV15 and TRBJ2-1; unclear D gene. V lost 0 bases to trimming and J lost 5 bases, with 5 bases between them. The CDR3 consists of 13 residues. From germline, CDR1 is LNHNV and CDR2 YYDKDF (reference sequence). The CDR3 DNA reads as TGTGCCACCAGCAGAGACCGAAACAATGAGCAGTTCTTC. Its translation is CATSRDRNNEQFF.

This clonotype was found many times. The CDR3 is CASSQDLGSSFSYEQYF. The CDR3 nucleotides are TGTGCCAGCAGCCAAGATCTGGGATCATCTTTCTCCTACGAGCAGTACTTC. The J gene is TRBJ2-7, the V gene TRBV4-2, with D uncertain. V shed 0 bases and J shed 0 bases, with 15 bases lying between them. CDR1 is LGHNA and CDR2 is YNFKEQ in the germline V gene. The CDR3 sequence is 17 residues long.

The J gene is TRBJ2-3, the V gene TRBV14; 14 nucleotides align to TRBD2. This CDR3 has 18 amino acids. The trim removed 3 bases at V and 5 bases at J, leaving 10 bases unmatched. The germline CDR1 and CDR2 sequences are SGHDN and FVKESK. The CDR3 DNA sequence: TGTGCCAGCAGCCAGTTACTGGGACTAGCGGGAGAAGGAGATACGCAGTATTTT. Translating gives CASSQLLGLAGEGDTQYF. The whole variable domain, filled in from reference TRBV14 and TRBJ2-3, reads EAGVTQFPSHSVIEKGQTVTLRCDPISGHDNLYWYRRVMGKEIKFLLHFVKESKQDESGMPNNRFLAERTGGTYSTLKVQPAELEDSGVYFCASSQLLGLAGEGDTQYFGPGTRLTVL.

This sequence joins TRBV4-3 and TRBJ2-1; TRBD2 aligns across 7 bases. Trimming removed 0 bases from V and 6 bases from J; junction bases left unmatched: 11. The CDR3 length is 17 residues. The germline CDR1 and CDR2 sequences are LGHNA and YSLEER. CDR3 region: CASSQDSWTSRVNEQFF. Here the CDR3 DNA reads TGCGCCAGCAGCCAAGATAGTTGGACTAGTCGCGTCAATGAGCAGTTCTTC.

This clonotype was picked up a small number of times. The chain links TRBV12-3 or TRBV12-4 to TRBJ2-7; 7 bases match TRBD1. This CDR3 is 13 amino acids long. Trimming removed 9 bases from V and 6 bases from J; junction bases left unmatched: 11. The CDR3 is CASLGQPWAEQYF. The CDR3 nucleotides read TGTGCCAGTCTGGGACAGCCTTGGGCCGAGCAGTACTTC.

The chain employs TRBV7-2 and TRBJ2-5; weak D call: TRBD1 (6 bases). Per the germline V gene, CDR1 is SGHTA and CDR2 is FQGNSA. Trimming cost V 4 bases and J 4 bases, with 19 bases left between them. The CDR3 consists of 16 residues. CDR3 DNA sequence: TGTGCCAGCAGCTACAGGGCCCCCCACAATGGAGAGACCCAGTACTTC. This gives the protein CASSYRAPHNGETQYF.

This clonotype was found a few times. The gene calls are TRBV6-1 and TRBJ2-3; 11 bases align to TRBD1. The germline V gene has CDR1 MNHNS and CDR2 SASEGT. J lost 4 bases, V lost 0 bases, and 3 bases had no gene match. CDR3 length: 16 amino acids. The CDR3 region is CASSEALGQGADTQYF. CDR3 coding DNA: TGTGCCAGCAGTGAAGCATTGGGACAGGGGGCAGATACGCAGTATTTT.

This clonotype was counted at least ten times. The chain is built from TRBV20-1 and TRBJ1-6; 9 bases agree with TRBD1. Germline CDR1 DFQATT, CDR2 SNEGSKA (reference sequence). The CDR3 loop spans 13 amino acids. J was trimmed by 9 bases and V by 5 bases; bases with no gene match: 5. The CDR3 region is CSAFLDRGSPLHF. Written as DNA, the CDR3 is TGCAGTGCTTTCTTGGACAGGGGTTCACCCCTCCACTTT.

There are a few counts of this clonotype. The gene calls are TRBV12-5 and TRBJ2-3, with TRBD2 as a possible D gene (5 bases). V lost 6 bases and J 2 bases, leaving 12 bases between the germline ends. Germline CDR1 reads LGHNT; CDR2 reads FRNRAP. There are 14 residues in the CDR3. CDR3 protein: CASGLGVATDTQYF. CDR3 nucleotide sequence: TGTGCTAGTGGCCTCGGGGTAGCCACAGATACGCAGTATTTT.

This clonotype was seen only a few times. This sequence joins TRBV7-2 and TRBJ2-5; the D gene is possibly TRBD2 (5 bases). The germline V gene has CDR1 SGHTA and CDR2 FQGNSA. CDR3 size: 11 residues. Trimming stripped 6 bases from V and 10 bases from J, with 12 bases between. CDR3 amino acids: CASRAGRDQYF. Here the CDR3 DNA reads TGTGCCAGCAGGGCCGGCCGGGACCAGTACTTC. Full variable domain (remainder filled in from reference TRBV7-2 and TRBJ2-5): GAGVSQSPSNKVTEKGKDVELRCDPISGHTALYWYRQSLGQGLEFLIYFQGNSAPDKSGLPSDRFSAERTGGSVSTLTIQRTQQEDSAVYLCASRAGRDQYFGPGTRLLVL.

The V call is TRBV9, the J call TRBJ2-7, with D possibly matching TRBD2 (6 bases). This CDR3 spans 14 amino acids. The V gene lost 2 bases and the J gene lost 5 bases, with 14 bases spanning the gap. Germline-derived CDR1 and CDR2 are SGDLS and YYNGEE. The CDR3 nucleotides read TGTGCCAGCAGCGTCTTCGGAGGGGTGGACGAGCAGTACTTC. As protein: CASSVFGGVDEQYF.

This clonotype came up a few times. This sequence joins TRBV24-1 and TRBJ2-3; no reliable D call. This CDR3 comprises 14 residues. Trimming took 4 bases from V and 0 from J, leaving 7 bases between them. Germline assignment: CDR1 KGHDR and CDR2 SFDVKD. The CDR3 loop reads CATSESYSTDTQYF. The DNA for the CDR3 is TGTGCCACCAGTGAATCCTATAGCACAGATACGCAGTATTTT.

The chain carries TRBV29-1 and TRBJ2-7; D gene unclear. The CDR3 runs to 11 residues. CDR1 and CDR2 (germline): SQVTM, ANQGSEA. Trimming left V 0 bases short and J 7 bases short, with 7 bases between. The CDR3 region has the DNA TGCAGCGTTGAAGATGGAATTGAGCAGTACTTC. Amino acid sequence: CSVEDGIEQYF.

This chain links TRBV11-2 with TRBJ1-6; D call uncertain. CDR1 SGHAT and CDR2 FQNNGV come from the germline V gene. V was cut by 0 bases and J by 0 bases, with 12 bases left in between. The CDR3 has 18 residues. The DNA of the CDR3 is TGTGCCAGCAGCTTAGAAGCAGGCCAGAGCTCCTATAATTCACCCCTCCACTTT. It encodes CASSLEAGQSSYNSPLHF.

This sequence joins TRBV9 and TRBJ2-5; D is undetermined. Germline V gene sequence: CDR1 SGDLS, CDR2 YYNGEE. The V and J ends lost 0 bases and 2 bases respectively, with 5 bases between them. The CDR3 length is 13 residues. Here the CDR3 reads CASSVGWQETQYF. DNA of the CDR3: TGTGCCAGCAGCGTAGGCTGGCAAGAGACCCAGTACTTC. The complete variable domain, with remaining parts taken from reference TRBV9 and TRBJ2-5, reads DSGVTQTPKHLITATGQRVTLRCSPRSGDLSVYWYQQSLDQGLQFLIQYYNGEERAKGNILERFSAQQFPDLHSELNLSSLELGDSALYFCASSVGWQETQYFGPGTRLLVL.